A single T cell receptor beta chain is shown here with its context. Its specific antigen is unknown. No clone much larger than this one lies a single base away; base qualities are absent. For TCRbeta CDR3 sequencing, genomic DNA from the sorted cells was extracted using the QIAGEN DNeasy Blood and Tissue Kit. High-throughput TCRbeta CDR3 sequencing, which included PCR amplification with bias correction and internal controls, was done commercially through immunoSEQ. The paper's processing steps were these. Unique productive TCRbeta sequences were defined by CDR3 nucleotide sequence where primers matched, and otherwise by CDR3 amino acid sequence together with Vbeta and Jbeta genes. To correct for sorting error, sequences found in more than one sorted population at a frequency ratio of 2:1 or less were discarded, and the remaining shared sequences were assigned to the population with the higher frequency. A sequence was defined as donor-reactive if the sequence was expanded at least 5-fold in CFSE-low cells compared with unstimulated cells and had a frequency of at least 0.01% in CFSE-low cells. Repertoire divergence was quantified by Jensen-Shannon divergence calculated from the top 100 TCRbeta sequences ranked by frequency. For any sample with multiple sequencing runs, sorting error was corrected in each run separately before the runs were pooled. TCRdb stores this immuneACCESS table with in-frame sequences only. Part of the clones is absent; in the studies checked, under half of the shortfall reflects unresolved V genes, and no reason is known for the rest. That table supplies the V and J calls and clone size; D and trimming were determined from the DNA. In all, the sample holds about 110,000 clones, and 85% to 90% of those were seen once. The ten biggest clones cover around 0.35% of the sample.

The data belong to a study of Tregs in tolerant kidney transplant recipients (dated by TCRdb to about 2019). Background for the entire study: Related donors were used in the transplants with nonmyeloablative bone marrow transplantation, and mixed chimerism was transient in the human trials. TCRbeta sequencing was used in the study to identify donor-specific regulatory T cells before combined kidney and bone marrow transplantation, and the identified cells were then tracked after transplant.

Findings and caveats that apply to the study as a whole: PCR primers changed over time for some patients, so nucleotide-level comparison across those patients' samples was not possible. Expanding Tregs with activated donor B cells appeared to identify the most biologically relevant and donor-specific TCRbeta repertoire. Biological reproducibility was not examined directly, but technical replication error appeared to be minimal. In tolerant patients, the expansion of donor-specific Tregs was greater than global Treg expansion, suggesting that the expansion was antigen-driven rather than nonspecific. Because the study included only a small number of patients, the results must be confirmed in larger populations and under other immunosuppression protocols.

Sample time point, as interpreted from the label and publication: blood sample drawn before combined kidney and bone marrow transplant. Thawed PBMCs were FACS-sorted into unstimulated Tregs (CD4+CD25+CD127-), CD4+ non-Tregs (CD4+CD25-), CD4 cells and CD8 cells. The patients were a few recipients of combined kidney and bone marrow transplants from the ITN036ST trial, and samples were available only for these trial subjects. Healthy control blood was processed to PBMCs with a Ficoll density gradient and then cryopreserved, whereas patient PBMCs were collected both before and after transplant. V is reduced by 5 bases and J by 2 bases, leaving a spacing of 4 bases between them. From cysteine to phenylalanine, the CDR3 is 11 amino acids long. The CDR3 DNA has 33 bases and is translated from base 1. The CDR1 and CDR2 encoded by the germline V gene are SGHDT and YYEEEE.

The source of this sequence is a human donor who received a combined kidney and bone marrow transplant. The chain is encoded by TRBV5-6 joined to TRBJ1-1; there is no confident call for the D gene. The sample was CD4+ T cells from blood, taken before the transplant. The nucleotide sequence is TGTGCCAGCAGTAAAAACACTGAAGCTTTCTTT. Its translation reads: CASSKNTEAFF.